The clone carrying this T cell receptor beta chain appeared many times. Its antigen is still unknown. The data were taken from a study of response to subunit inactivated influenza vaccine. TCRdb used MiXCR to reprocess the RT-PCR reads, holding one entry per CDR3 protein. The sample lists hundreds of thousands of distinct CDR3 sequences, 14% occurring once. Study results and limitations: Only a handful of new T cells, the authors suggested, are recruited with each seasonal influenza vaccination.

Sequencing was performed on PBMCs from blood, taken 14 to 15 days before vaccination. The source of this sequence is a man over 45 who received an inactivated influenza vaccine.

Here the CDR3 reads CASSPIAGLRGEQYF. The CDR3, as DNA: TGTGCCAGCAGTCCAATAGCGGGACTCCGTGGGGAGCAGTACTTC. The V call is TRBV12-3 or TRBV12-4, the J call TRBJ2-7; TRBD2 agrees at 8 bases. After removal of 5 bases from V and 7 bases from J, the junction contained 13 bases not matched to a gene. This CDR3 region has 15 residues.